These 22 T cell receptor beta chains were all obtained from the same sample, sequenced in a study of blood T cells in healthy people across ages. Next came a second PCR, run for about 6 to 11 cycles, which used a sample-barcoded 5' primer along with a J-beta primer mix. TCRdb itself ran the 5' RACE reads through MiXCR, one entry per CDR3 protein. The sample holds roughly 680,000 distinct CDR3 sequences, more than 20% seen once. Sample: blood. The origin of the receptors is a man aged 70 or older in good health.

The J gene is TRBJ2-3, the V gene TRBV9, with 7 nucleotides matching TRBD1. The V segment lost 4 bases and the J segment 3 bases; nucleotides outside the gene matches: 11. CDR1 is SGDLS, CDR2 YYNGEE, per germline. CDR3 length equals 16 residues. CDR3 DNA: TGTGCCAGCAGCACGGGAAGGGGGCGCGGGACAGATACGCAGTATTTT. Its protein is CASSTGRGRGTDTQYF.

This clonotype showed up just a few times. The V and J genes are TRBV27 and TRBJ2-1, with unresolved D. CDR3 length: 15 amino acids. V lost 3 bases and J lost 6, with 15 bases in between. Germline lookup yields CDR1 MNHEY and CDR2 SMNVEV (reference sequence). The CDR3 loop reads CASSFGGVYSNEQFF. Written as DNA, the CDR3 is TGTGCCAGCAGTTTCGGCGGCGTCTACTCCAATGAGCAGTTCTTC.

The chain uses TRBV29-1 and TRBJ1-1; unclear D gene. Per germline, CDR1 SQVTM and CDR2 ANQGSEA. V lost 1 base, J lost 3 bases, and 3 bases lay in between. The CDR3 consists of 11 residues. The CDR3 DNA is TGCAGCGTTGAAGGACACACTGAAGCTTTCTTT. Translation gives CSVEGHTEAFF. Combining the CDR3 with reference TRBV29-1 and TRBJ1-1 gives the whole variable domain SAVISQKPSRDICQRGTSLTIQCQVDSQVTMMFWYRQQPGQSLTLIATANQGSEATYESGFVIDKFPISRPNLTFSTLTVSNMSPEDSSIYLCSVEGHTEAFFGQGTRLTVV.

Only one count was recorded for this clonotype. J is TRBJ2-3 and V is TRBV6-5; D possibly uses TRBD1 or TRBD2 (5 bases each). V dropped 6 bases and J dropped 0 bases, with 10 bases sitting between them. This CDR3 is built from 14 residues. Germline CDR1 and CDR2: MNHEY and SVGAGI. The CDR3, as DNA: TGTGCCAGCAGCGGGACGGCCAGCACAGATACGCAGTATTTT. Its translation is CASSGTASTDTQYF.

This clonotype has at least ten counts. This rearrangement joins TRBV29-1 to TRBJ2-1; 9 bases are a match to TRBD2. V lost 6 bases to trimming and J lost 7 bases; unmatched junction nucleotides: 13. There are 15 residues in the CDR3. Germline assignment: CDR1 SQVTM and CDR2 ANQGSEA. CDR3 coding DNA: TGCAGCGTGGGGAGGGGAGCGGGAGGTCGGAATGAGCAGTTCTTC. This translates into CSVGRGAGGRNEQFF.

This clonotype has at least ten counts. CDR3 in amino acids: CASSPDRGNYEQYF. The DNA of the CDR3 is TGTGCCAGCAGCCCAGACAGGGGGAACTACGAGCAGTACTTC. V gene TRBV7-2 combines with J gene TRBJ2-7; 9 positions match TRBD1. Per germline, CDR1 SGHTA and CDR2 FQGNSA. The CDR3 covers 14 residues. The V segment lost 5 bases and the J segment 3 bases; nucleotides outside the gene matches: 5.

J is TRBJ1-4 and V is TRBV7-2; D not resolved. V lost 1 base and J 2 bases, leaving 8 bases between the germline ends. Looked up from germline, CDR1 is SGHTA and CDR2 is FQGNSA. This CDR3 is built from 15 residues. CDR3 coding DNA: TGTGCCAGCAGCTTAGTCGGGCATACTAATGAAAAACTGTTTTTT. As protein: CASSLVGHTNEKLFF.

The sample holds a few counts of this clonotype. A junction boundary mismatches the germline segment, possibly from a read error. The CDR3 spells CVSSLSGDIQYF. The CDR3 coding sequence is TGTGTCAGCAGCTTATCTGGCGACATTCAGTACTTC. The chain has TRBV7-3 and TRBJ2-4, with unresolved D. Per the germline V gene, CDR1 is SGHTA and CDR2 is FQGTGA. The CDR3 sequence is 12 residues long.

To note about this clonotype: A read error is possible here, since a much larger clone lies one base away. The chain has TRBV6-5 and TRBJ2-1, with 13 bases that match TRBD2. The CDR3 runs to 14 residues. V dropped 7 bases and J dropped 12; count of bases not matched to a gene: 9. Germline V gives CDR1 MNHEY, CDR2 SVGAGI. The CDR3 sequence is CASTWTSGSPGQFF. In DNA, the CDR3 is TGTGCCAGCACCTGGACTAGCGGGAGCCCTGGGCAGTTCTTC.

This clonotype was recorded only once. The J gene is TRBJ1-2, the V gene TRBV6-1; 7 nucleotides match TRBD1. Losses at the gene ends were 6 bases for V and 4 bases for J; bases not matched to a gene: 14. This CDR3 spans 16 amino acids. Germline V gene lookup returns CDR1 MNHNS and CDR2 SASEGT. The CDR3 DNA sequence: TGTGCCAGCAGCTCCAGTCCGGGACAGCCCTCCTATGGCTACACCTTC. Translation: CASSSSPGQPSYGYTF.

The chain has TRBV2 and TRBJ2-5, with D maybe TRBD1 (5 bases). The CDR3 is made up of 13 amino acids. CDR1 is SNHLY and CDR2 is FYNNEI in the germline V gene. V lost 7 bases and J lost 7, with 16 bases in between. CDR3 DNA sequence: TGTGCCAGCAAACTATGGGGCAGCTCGACCCAGTACTTC. Protein sequence: CASKLWGSSTQYF.

The sample holds a few counts of this clonotype. The genes are TRBV9 and TRBJ2-3, with D possibly TRBD2 on 5 matching bases. The ends were cut back, 2 bases at V and 2 bases at J, with 12 bases in the middle. Germline values: CDR1 SGDLS, CDR2 YYNGEE. This CDR3 contains 15 residues. DNA of the CDR3: TGTGCCAGCAGCGTTCCGAGACTATTCACAGATACGCAGTATTTT. It specifies CASSVPRLFTDTQYF.

The table lists this clonotype with a few counts. The chain joins TRBV20-1 to TRBJ2-3; TRBD2 agrees at 8 bases. CDR3 length: 15 amino acids. Per germline, CDR1 DFQATT and CDR2 SNEGSKA (reference sequence). Unmatched junction bases numbered 8, after V lost 1 base and J lost 5 bases. This chain's CDR3 is CSARGSGRYLDTQYF. For the CDR3, the DNA is TGCAGTGCTAGAGGCAGCGGGAGATATTTAGATACGCAGTATTTT.

The CDR3: CASSLISGMHEQFF. For the CDR3, the DNA is TGTGCCAGCAGTTTAATTAGCGGGATGCATGAGCAGTTCTTC. This rearrangement joins TRBV28 to TRBJ2-1; 8 bases map to TRBD2. The germline CDR1 and CDR2 sequences are MDHEN and SYDVKM. The junction had 5 bases not matched to a gene; V was cut back by 2 bases and J by 8 bases. CDR3 size: 14 residues.

In this sample, this clonotype turned up many times. The chain joins TRBV29-1 to TRBJ2-5, with D unclear. V lost 3 bases, J lost 0 bases, and 14 bases lay in between. The CDR3 is 15 residues long. Germline V gives CDR1 SQVTM, CDR2 ANQGSEA. Here the CDR3 reads CSVDGWSRYQETQYF. The CDR3 nucleotides read TGCAGCGTTGATGGATGGTCACGGTACCAAGAGACCCAGTACTTC.

This clonotype was detected many times. The chain links TRBV5-1 to TRBJ2-5; 12 bases are shared with TRBD1. This CDR3 region has 17 residues. With V trimmed by 3 bases and J by 8 bases, 14 bases remained unmatched. Germline V lookup: CDR1 SGHRS, CDR2 YFSETQ. The chain's CDR3 is CASSSSGTGGSESTQYF. The DNA of the CDR3 is TGCGCCAGCAGCTCCTCCGGGACAGGGGGCTCCGAATCCACCCAGTACTTC.

The chain links TRBV27 to TRBJ2-7; D perhaps matches TRBD2 (5 bases). The CDR3 is 11 residues long. The V gene's germline CDR1 is MNHEY and CDR2 SMNVEV (reference sequence). The V gene lost 7 bases and the J gene lost 6 bases, with 10 bases spanning the gap. The CDR3 nucleotides read TGTGCCAGCATCGGAGGTTCCGAGCAGTACTTC. It is translated as CASIGGSEQYF.

The chain recombines TRBV5-6 with TRBJ1-1; 7 positions agree with TRBD1. V was clipped by 2 bases and J by 2 bases; unmatched bases: 9. The CDR3 contains 16 residues. CDR1 and CDR2 from the germline V gene are SGHDT and YYEEEE. The CDR3 nucleotides read TGTGCCAGCAGCTTAGAACCGGACAGGCCAAACACTGAAGCTTTCTTT. Its protein product is CASSLEPDRPNTEAFF.

This clonotype showed up just a few times. V gene TRBV12-3 or TRBV12-4 combines with J gene TRBJ2-7; D perhaps matches TRBD2 (6 bases). The CDR3 is made up of 14 amino acids. Trimming removed 6 bases at V and 0 bases at J, with 12 bases between. The CDR3 DNA is TGTGCCAGCAGACTAGCTTTAAACTCCTACGAGCAGTACTTC. Protein sequence: CASRLALNSYEQYF.

The gene calls are TRBV28 and TRBJ2-5; 10 bases agree with TRBD2. TRBJ2-1 matches the DNA end more closely, so the J call is doubtful. The CDR3 length is 16 residues. Germline-derived CDR1 and CDR2 are MDHEN and SYDVKM. CDR3 region: CASSPTLAGAYNEQFF. The CDR3 DNA follows: TGTGCCAGCAGTCCGACGCTAGCGGGAGCTTACAATGAGCAGTTCTTC.

The chain recombines TRBV20-1 with TRBJ2-2; D not certain. Trimming stripped 3 bases from V and 6 bases from J, with 11 bases between. CDR1 and CDR2 (germline): DFQATT, SNEGSKA (reference sequence). This CDR3 contains 13 residues. CDR3 amino acids: CSASNTRAGELFF. As DNA, the CDR3 is TGCAGTGCTAGTAATACCCGGGCCGGGGAGCTGTTTTTT.

There are many counts of this clonotype. V gene TRBV7-2 combines with J gene TRBJ1-6; no clear D gene. Germline CDR1 is SGHTA and CDR2 is FQGNSA. V was trimmed by 5 bases and J by 10 bases, leaving 15 bases between them. This CDR3 spans 14 amino acids. The chain's CDR3 is CASSLTSGRSPLHF. The CDR3 region has the DNA TGTGCCAGCAGCCTCACCTCCGGTCGCTCACCCCTCCACTTT.